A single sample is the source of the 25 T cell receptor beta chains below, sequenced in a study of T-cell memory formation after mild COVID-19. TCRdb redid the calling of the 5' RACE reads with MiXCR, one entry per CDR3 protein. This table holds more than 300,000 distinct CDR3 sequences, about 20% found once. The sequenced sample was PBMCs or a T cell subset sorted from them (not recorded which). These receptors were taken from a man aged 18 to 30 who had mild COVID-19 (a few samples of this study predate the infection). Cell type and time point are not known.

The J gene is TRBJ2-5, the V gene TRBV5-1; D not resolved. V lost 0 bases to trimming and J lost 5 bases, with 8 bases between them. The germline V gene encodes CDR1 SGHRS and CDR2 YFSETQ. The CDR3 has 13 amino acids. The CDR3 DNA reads TGCGCCAGCAGCTTGGGCCTACTTGAGACCCAGTACTTC. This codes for CASSLGLLETQYF. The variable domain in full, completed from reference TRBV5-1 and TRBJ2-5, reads KAGVTQTPRYLIKTRGQQVTLSCSPISGHRSVSWYQQTPGQGLQFLFEYFSETQRNKGNFPGRFSGRQFSNSRSEMNVSTLELGDSALYLCASSLGLLETQYFGPGTRLLVL.

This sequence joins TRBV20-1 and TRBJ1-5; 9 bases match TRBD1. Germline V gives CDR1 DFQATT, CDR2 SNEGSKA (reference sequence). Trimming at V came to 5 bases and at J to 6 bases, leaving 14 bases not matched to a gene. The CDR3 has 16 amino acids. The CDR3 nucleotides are TGCAGTGCTCGGGACAGGGCCTTCCTACTGAGTCAGCCCCAGCATTTT. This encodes CSARDRAFLLSQPQHF.

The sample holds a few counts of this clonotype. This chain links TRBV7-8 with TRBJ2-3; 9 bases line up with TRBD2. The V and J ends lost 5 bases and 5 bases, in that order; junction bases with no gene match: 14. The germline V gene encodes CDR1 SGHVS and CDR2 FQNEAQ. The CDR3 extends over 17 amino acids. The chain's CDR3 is CASSLNPSGTSLDTQYF. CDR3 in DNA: TGTGCCAGCAGCCTAAACCCTTCGGGGACTAGCTTAGATACGCAGTATTTT. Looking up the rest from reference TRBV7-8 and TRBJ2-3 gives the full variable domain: GAGVSQSPRYKVAKRGQDVALRCDPISGHVSLFWYQQALGQGPEFLTYFQNEAQLDKSGLPSDRFFAERPEGSVSTLKIQRTQQEDSAVYLCASSLNPSGTSLDTQYFGPGTRLTVL.

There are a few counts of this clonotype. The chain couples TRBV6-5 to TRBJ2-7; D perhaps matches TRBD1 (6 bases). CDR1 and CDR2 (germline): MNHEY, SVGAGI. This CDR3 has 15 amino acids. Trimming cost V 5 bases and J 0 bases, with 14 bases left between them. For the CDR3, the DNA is TGTGCCAGCAGTCCGCGGACAGATAGCTCCTACGAGCAGTACTTC. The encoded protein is CASSPRTDSSYEQYF.

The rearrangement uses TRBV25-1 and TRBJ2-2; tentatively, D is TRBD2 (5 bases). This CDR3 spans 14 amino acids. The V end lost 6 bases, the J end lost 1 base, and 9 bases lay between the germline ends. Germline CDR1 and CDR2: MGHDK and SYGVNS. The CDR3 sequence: CASRESGNTGELFF. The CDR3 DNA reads TGTGCCAGCAGGGAGAGCGGGAACACCGGGGAGCTGTTTTTT.

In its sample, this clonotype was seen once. CDR3 amino acids: CASSRGTGELETQYF. The CDR3 DNA reads as TGCGCCAGCAGCCGCGGGACAGGGGAGTTGGAGACCCAGTACTTC. The V call is TRBV5-1, the J call TRBJ2-5; 10 nucleotides match TRBD1. V shed 4 bases, J shed 5 bases, and the junction held 8 bases outside the gene matches. Germline V gene sequence: CDR1 SGHRS, CDR2 YFSETQ. CDR3 length equals 15 residues.

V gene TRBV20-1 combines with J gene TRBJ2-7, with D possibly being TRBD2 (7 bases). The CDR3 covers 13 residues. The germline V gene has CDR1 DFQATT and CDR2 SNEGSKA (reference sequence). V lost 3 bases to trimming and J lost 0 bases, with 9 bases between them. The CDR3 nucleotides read TGCAGTGCTAGTAGGGGGGGCTCCTACGAGCAGTACGTC. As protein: CSASRGGSYEQYV.

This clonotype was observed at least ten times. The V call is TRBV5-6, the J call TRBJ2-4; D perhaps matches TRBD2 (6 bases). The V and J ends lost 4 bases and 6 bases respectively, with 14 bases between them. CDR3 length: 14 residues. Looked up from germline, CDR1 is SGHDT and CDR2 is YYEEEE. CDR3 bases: TGTGCCAGCAGCCCATGGGGGGTTACAAACATTCAGTACTTC. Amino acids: CASSPWGVTNIQYF.

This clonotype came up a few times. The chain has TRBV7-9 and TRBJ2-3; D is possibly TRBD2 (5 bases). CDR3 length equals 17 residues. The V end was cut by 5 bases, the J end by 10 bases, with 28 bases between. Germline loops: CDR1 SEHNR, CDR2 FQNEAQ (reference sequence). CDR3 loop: CASSPPLPAPRDEPQYF. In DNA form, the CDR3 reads TGTGCCAGCAGCCCTCCCCTCCCAGCGCCGAGGGATGAGCCGCAGTATTTT.

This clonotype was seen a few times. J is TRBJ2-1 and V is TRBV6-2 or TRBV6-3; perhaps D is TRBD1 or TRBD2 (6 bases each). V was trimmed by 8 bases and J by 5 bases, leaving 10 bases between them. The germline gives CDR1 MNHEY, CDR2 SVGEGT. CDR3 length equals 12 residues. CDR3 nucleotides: TGTGCCAGCGAGGGGGAGGACAATGAGCAGTTCTTC. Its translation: CASEGEDNEQFF.

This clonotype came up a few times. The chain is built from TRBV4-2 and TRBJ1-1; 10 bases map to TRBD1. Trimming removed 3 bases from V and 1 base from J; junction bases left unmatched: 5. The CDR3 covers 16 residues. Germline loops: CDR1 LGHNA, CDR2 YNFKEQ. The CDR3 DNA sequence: TGTGCCAGCAGCCAGGGGGGACAGGGGCAGAACACTGAAGCTTTCTTT. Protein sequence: CASSQGGQGQNTEAFF.

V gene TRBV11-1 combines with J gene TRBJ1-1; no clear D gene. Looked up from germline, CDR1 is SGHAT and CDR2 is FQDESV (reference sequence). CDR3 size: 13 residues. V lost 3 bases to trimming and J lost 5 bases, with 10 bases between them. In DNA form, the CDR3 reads TGTGCCAGCAGCTTCTCTGGTCGGACTGAAGCTTTCTTT. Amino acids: CASSFSGRTEAFF.

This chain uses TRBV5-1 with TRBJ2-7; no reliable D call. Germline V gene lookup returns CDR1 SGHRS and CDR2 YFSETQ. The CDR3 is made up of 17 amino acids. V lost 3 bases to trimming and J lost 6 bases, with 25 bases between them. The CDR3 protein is CASSSPRRDIMTREQYF. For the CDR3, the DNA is TGCGCCAGCAGCTCGCCGCGAAGGGATATAATGACTCGCGAGCAGTACTTC.

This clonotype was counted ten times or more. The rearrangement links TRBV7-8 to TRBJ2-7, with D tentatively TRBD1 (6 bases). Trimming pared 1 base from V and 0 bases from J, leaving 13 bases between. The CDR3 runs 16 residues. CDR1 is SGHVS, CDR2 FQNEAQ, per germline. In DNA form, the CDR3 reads TGTGCCAGCAGCTTAGTGGCAGGGGCGAGCTCCTACGAGCAGTACTTC. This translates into CASSLVAGASSYEQYF.

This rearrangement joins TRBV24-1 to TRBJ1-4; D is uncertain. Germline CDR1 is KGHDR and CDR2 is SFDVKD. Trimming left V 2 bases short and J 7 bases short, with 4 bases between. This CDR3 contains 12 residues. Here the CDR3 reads CATSDSREKLFF. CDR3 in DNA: TGTGCCACCAGTGATTCTCGTGAAAAACTGTTTTTT.

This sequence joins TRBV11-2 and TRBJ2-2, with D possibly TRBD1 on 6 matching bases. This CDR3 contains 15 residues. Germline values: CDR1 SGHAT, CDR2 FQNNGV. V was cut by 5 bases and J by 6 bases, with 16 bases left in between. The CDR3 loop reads CASSVSGVGAGELFF. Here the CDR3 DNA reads TGTGCCAGCAGCGTATCAGGGGTAGGCGCCGGGGAGCTGTTTTTT.

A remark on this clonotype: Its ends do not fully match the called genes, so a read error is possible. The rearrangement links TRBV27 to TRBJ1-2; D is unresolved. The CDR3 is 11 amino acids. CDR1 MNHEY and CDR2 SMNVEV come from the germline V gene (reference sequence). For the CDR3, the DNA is TGCACCAGCAGACTTGTCGGTGGCTACACCTTC. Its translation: CTSRLVGGYTF.

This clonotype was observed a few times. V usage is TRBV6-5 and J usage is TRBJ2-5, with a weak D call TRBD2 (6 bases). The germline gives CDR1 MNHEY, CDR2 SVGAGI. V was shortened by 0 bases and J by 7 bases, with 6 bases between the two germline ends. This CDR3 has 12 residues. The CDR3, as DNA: TGTGCCAGCAGTTACTCGCGGGGGACCCAGTACTTC. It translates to CASSYSRGTQYF.

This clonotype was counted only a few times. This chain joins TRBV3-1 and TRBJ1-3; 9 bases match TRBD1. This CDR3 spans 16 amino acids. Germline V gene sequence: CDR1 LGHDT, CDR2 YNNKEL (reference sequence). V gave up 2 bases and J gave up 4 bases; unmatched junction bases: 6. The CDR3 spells CASSQSDRGVGNTIYF. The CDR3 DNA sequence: TGTGCCAGCAGCCAATCGGACAGGGGTGTCGGAAACACCATATATTTT.

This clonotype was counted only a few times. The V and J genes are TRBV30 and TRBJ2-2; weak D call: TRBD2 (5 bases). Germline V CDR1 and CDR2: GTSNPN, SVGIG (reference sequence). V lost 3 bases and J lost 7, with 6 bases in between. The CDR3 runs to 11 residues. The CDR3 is CAWSGGGELFF. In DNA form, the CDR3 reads TGTGCCTGGAGCGGAGGCGGGGAGCTGTTTTTT.

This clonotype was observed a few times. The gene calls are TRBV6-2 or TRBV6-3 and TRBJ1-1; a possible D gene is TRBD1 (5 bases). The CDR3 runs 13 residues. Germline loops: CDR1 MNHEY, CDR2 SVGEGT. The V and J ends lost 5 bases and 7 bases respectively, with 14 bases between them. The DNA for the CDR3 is TGTGCCAGCAGTCACAGGAGGGAAGGTGAAGCTTTCTTT. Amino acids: CASSHRREGEAFF.

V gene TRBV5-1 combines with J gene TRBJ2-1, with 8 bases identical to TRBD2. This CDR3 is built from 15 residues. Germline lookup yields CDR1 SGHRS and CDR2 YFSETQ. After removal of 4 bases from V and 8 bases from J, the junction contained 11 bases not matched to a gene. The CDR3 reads CASSLRTSPTYEQFF. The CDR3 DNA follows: TGCGCCAGCAGCCTACGGACTAGCCCAACATATGAGCAGTTCTTC.

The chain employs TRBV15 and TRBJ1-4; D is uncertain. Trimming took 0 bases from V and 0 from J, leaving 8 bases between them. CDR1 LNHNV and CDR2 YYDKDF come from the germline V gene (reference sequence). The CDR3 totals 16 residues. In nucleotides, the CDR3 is TGTGCCACCAGCAGAGATGATCCAGCAACTAATGAAAAACTGTTTTTT. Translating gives CATSRDDPATNEKLFF.

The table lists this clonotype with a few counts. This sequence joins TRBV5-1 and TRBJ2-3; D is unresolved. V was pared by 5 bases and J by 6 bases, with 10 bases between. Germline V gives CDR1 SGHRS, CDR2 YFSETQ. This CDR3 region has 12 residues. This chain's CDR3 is CASSGVYDTQYF. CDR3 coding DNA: TGCGCCAGCAGTGGAGTATACGATACGCAGTATTTT. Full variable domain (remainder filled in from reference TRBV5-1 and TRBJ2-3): KAGVTQTPRYLIKTRGQQVTLSCSPISGHRSVSWYQQTPGQGLQFLFEYFSETQRNKGNFPGRFSGRQFSNSRSEMNVSTLELGDSALYLCASSGVYDTQYFGPGTRLTVL.

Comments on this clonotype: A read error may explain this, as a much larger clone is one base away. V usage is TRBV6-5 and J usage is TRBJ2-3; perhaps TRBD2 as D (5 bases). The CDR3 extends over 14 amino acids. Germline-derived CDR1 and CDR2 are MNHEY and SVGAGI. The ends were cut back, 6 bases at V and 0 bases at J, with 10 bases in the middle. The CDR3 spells CASSTWTSTDTQYF. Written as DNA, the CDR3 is TGTGCCAGCAGCACATGGACTAGCACAGATACGCAGTATTTT.